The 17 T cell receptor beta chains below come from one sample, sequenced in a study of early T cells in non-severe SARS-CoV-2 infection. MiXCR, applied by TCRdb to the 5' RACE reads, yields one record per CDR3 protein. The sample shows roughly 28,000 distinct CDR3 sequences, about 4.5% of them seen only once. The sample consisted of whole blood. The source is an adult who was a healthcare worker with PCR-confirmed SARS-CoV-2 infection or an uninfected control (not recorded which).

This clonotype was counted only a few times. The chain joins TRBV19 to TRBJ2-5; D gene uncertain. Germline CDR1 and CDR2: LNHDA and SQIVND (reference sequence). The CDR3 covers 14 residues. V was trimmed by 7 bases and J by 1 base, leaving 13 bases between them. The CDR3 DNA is TGTGCCAGTACCCCCAGGAATTCCCAAGAGACCCAGTACTTC. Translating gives CASTPRNSQETQYF.

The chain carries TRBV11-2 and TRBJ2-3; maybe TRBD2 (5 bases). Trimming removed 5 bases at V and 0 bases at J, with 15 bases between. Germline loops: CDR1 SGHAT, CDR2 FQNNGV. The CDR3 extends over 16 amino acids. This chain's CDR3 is CASSRPSGTSTDTQYF. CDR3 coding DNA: TGTGCCAGCAGCCGCCCCAGCGGCACTAGCACAGATACGCAGTATTTT.

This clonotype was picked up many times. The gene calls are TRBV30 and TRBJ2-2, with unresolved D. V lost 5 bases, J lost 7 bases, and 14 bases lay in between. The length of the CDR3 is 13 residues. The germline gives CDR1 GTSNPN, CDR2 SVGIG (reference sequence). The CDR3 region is CAWANIRNGELFF. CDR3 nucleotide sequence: TGTGCCTGGGCTAATATTAGGAACGGGGAGCTGTTTTTT.

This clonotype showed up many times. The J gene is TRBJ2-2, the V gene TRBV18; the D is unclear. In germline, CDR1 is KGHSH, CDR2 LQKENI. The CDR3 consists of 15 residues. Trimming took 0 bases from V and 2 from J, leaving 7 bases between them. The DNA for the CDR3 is TGTGCCAGCTCACCACCCGGAAGAAACACCGGGGAGCTGTTTTTT. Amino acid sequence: CASSPPGRNTGELFF.

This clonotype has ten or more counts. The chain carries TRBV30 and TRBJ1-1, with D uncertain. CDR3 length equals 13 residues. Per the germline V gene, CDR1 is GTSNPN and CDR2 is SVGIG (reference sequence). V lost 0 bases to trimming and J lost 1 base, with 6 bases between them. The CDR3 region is CAWSVRGNTEAFF. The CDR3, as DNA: TGTGCCTGGAGTGTACGGGGGAACACTGAAGCTTTCTTT.

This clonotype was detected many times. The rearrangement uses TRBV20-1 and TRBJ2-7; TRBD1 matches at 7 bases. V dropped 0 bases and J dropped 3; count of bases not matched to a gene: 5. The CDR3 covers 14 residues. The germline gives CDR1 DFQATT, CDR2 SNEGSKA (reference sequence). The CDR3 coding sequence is TGCAGTGCTAGAGATCTGGGACAGAGCTACGAGCAGTACTTC. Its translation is CSARDLGQSYEQYF.

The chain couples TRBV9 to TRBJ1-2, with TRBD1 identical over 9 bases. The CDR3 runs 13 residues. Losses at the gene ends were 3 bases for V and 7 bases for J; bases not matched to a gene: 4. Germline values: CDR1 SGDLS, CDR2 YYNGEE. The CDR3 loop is CASSAGTGLGYTF. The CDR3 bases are TGTGCCAGCAGCGCTGGGACAGGGCTTGGCTACACCTTC.

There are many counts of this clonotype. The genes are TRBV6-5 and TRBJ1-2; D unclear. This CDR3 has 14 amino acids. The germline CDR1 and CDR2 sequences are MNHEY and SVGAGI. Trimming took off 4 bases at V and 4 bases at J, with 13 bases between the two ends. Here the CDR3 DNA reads TGTGCCAGCAGTTTAGACTTGGCCCCCTATGGCTACACCTTC. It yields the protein CASSLDLAPYGYTF.

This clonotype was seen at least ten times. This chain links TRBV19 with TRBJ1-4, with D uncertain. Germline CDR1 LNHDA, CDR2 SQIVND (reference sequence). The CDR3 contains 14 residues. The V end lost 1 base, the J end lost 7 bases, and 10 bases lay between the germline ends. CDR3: CASSIAGQFEKLFF. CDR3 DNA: TGTGCCAGTAGTATAGCCGGCCAGTTTGAAAAACTGTTTTTT.

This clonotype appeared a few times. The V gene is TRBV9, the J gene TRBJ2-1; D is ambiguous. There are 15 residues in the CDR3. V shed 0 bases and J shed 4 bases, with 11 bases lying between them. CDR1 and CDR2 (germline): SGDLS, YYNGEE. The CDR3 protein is CASSVEGRLYNEQFF. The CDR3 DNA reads TGTGCCAGCAGCGTAGAAGGGCGTTTGTACAATGAGCAGTTCTTC.

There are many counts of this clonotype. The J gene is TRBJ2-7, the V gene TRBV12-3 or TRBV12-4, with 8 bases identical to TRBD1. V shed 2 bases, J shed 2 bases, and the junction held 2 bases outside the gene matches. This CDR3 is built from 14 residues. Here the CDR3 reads CASSLQGATYEQYF. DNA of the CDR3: TGTGCCAGCAGTTTACAGGGGGCCACCTACGAGCAGTACTTC.

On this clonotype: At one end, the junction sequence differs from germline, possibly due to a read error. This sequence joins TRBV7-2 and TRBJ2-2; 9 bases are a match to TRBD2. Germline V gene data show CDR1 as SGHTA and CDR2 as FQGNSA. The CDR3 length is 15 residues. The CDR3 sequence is CASRIAGAPTGELVF. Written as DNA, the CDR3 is TGTGCCAGCAGAATAGCGGGGGCCCCCACCGGGGAGCTGGTTTTT.

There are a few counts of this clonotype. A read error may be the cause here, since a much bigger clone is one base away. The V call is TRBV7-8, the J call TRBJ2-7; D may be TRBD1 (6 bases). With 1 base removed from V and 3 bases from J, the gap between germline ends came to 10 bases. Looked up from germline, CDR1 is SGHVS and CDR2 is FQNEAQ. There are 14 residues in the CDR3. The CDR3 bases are TGTGCCAGCAGCTTAGGGGACATGATCTACGAGCAGTACTTC. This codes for CASSLGDMIYEQYF.

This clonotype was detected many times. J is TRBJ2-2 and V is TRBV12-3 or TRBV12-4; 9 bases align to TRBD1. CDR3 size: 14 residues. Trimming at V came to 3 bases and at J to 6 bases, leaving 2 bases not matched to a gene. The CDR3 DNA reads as TGTGCCAGCAGTTTTGGGACAGGGCCCGGGGAGCTGTTTTTT. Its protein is CASSFGTGPGELFF.

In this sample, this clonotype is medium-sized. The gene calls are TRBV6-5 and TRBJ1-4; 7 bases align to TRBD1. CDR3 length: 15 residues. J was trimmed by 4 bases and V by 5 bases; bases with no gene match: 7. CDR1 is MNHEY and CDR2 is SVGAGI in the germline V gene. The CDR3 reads CASSRQGVLNEKLFF. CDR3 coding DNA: TGTGCCAGCAGTCGACAGGGCGTACTTAATGAAAAACTGTTTTTT.

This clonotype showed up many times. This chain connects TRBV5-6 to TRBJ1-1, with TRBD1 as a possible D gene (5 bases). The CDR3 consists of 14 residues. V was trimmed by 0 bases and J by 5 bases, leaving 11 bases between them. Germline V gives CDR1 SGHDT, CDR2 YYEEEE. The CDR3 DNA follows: TGTGCCAGCAGCTTGGGGGGCATGACGACTGAAGCTTTCTTT. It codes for CASSLGGMTTEAFF.

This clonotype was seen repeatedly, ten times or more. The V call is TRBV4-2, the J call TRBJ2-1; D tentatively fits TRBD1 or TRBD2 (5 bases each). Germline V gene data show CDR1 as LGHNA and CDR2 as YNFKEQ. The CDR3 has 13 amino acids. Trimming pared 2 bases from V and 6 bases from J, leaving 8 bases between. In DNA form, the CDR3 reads TGTGCCAGCAGCCAACCAGGGAGCAATGAGCAGTTCTTC. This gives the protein CASSQPGSNEQFF.